A selection of T cell receptor beta chains follows, all from one sample in a study of shared clonotypes between healthy human individuals. Assay: immunoSEQ multiplex PCR; the TCRdb copy retains only in-frame clones and omits some. The sample records approximately 1,000,000 clones, about 72% being singletons. Material: memory CD4+ T cells from PBMCs. The receptors derive from a man between 18 and 35 years old in good health. Some clones in this sample may be carry-over from other donors' samples. Both conserved end residues are part of each CDR3. D genes are given only for firm matches. Size is omitted from some rows. Given values are once, few, many or a class for expanded clones.

j_gene	d_gene	v_gene	abundance	CDR3aa	CDR3nt
TRBJ2-3	.	TRBV7-2	.	CASSPRALTDTQYF	TGTGCCAGCAGTCCGAGGGCCCTCACAGATACGCAGTATTTT
TRBJ1-2	.	TRBV11-2	few	CASSPIGAANYGYTF	TGTGCCAGCAGCCCGATCGGGGCCGCTAACTATGGCTACACCTTC
TRBJ2-7	.	TRBV30	.	CAWSRQRSDEQYF	TGTGCCTGGAGTAGACAGCGGTCGGACGAGCAGTACTTC
TRBJ1-1	.	TRBV10-3	few	CAISDHAHAEAFF	TGTGCCATCAGTGACCACGCCCACGCTGAAGCTTTCTTT
TRBJ2-5	.	TRBV6-9	.	CARRRGFAETQYF	TGTGCCCGCAGAAGGGGTTTTGCGGAGACCCAGTACTTC
TRBJ1-5	.	TRBV30	.	CAWRHSSNQPQHF	TGTGCCTGGAGACACTCTAGCAATCAGCCCCAGCATTTT
TRBJ2-2	.	TRBV5-1	few	CASSPLRDGELFF	TGCGCCAGCAGCCCTTTGAGGGACGGGGAGCTGTTTTTT
TRBJ2-1	.	TRBV4-1	.	CASSQGSSSYNEQFF	TGCGCCAGCAGCCAAGGCAGCAGCTCCTACAATGAGCAGTTCTTC
TRBJ1-4	TRBD1	TRBV4-1	few	CASSRGQASGGEKLFF	TGCGCCAGCAGCCGAGGACAGGCCAGTGGAGGTGAAAAACTGTTTTTT
TRBJ1-2	.	TRBV6-1	.	CASSDYRVRYTF	TGTGCCAGCAGTGACTACAGGGTACGCTACACCTTC
TRBJ2-1	TRBD2	TRBV18	.	CASSPTQGTRNNEQFF	TGTGCCAGCTCACCGACGCAGGGGACTAGAAACAATGAGCAGTTCTTC
TRBJ2-1	TRBD2	TRBV28	.	CASSLRGTSGTLFF	TGTGCCAGCAGTTTACGCGGGACTAGCGGGACACTGTTCTTC
TRBJ2-5	TRBD2	TRBV29-1	.	CSVEDSGSRETQYF	TGCAGCGTTGAAGATAGCGGGAGTCGAGAGACCCAGTACTTC